A selection of T cell receptor beta chains follows, all from one sample in a study of breast tumors, draining lymph nodes, adjacent tissues. TCRdb called the multiplex PCR reads again in MiXCR, with one record for every CDR3 protein. The sample has approximately 52,000 distinct CDR3 sequences, roughly two fifths seen once. The specimen sequenced was breast tumor tissue. Source of these receptors: a female donor with breast cancer. Some clones in this sample may be carry-over from other donors' samples. The CDR3 runs from the conserved cysteine through the conserved F or W. The D gene is left open where the match is weak. Expanded clones get a size class; other rows say once, few or many, or leave the size out.

J: TRBJ2-7
D: .
size: .
V: TRBV9
CDR3: CASSGALGGSYEQYF
DNA: TGTGCCAGCAGCGGAGCTCTTGGGGGCTCCTACGAGCAGTACTTC

J: TRBJ2-6
D: .
size: .
V: TRBV24-1
CDR3: CATSDRNSGANVLTF
DNA: TGTGCCACCAGTGATCGGAATTCTGGGGCCAACGTCCTGACTTTC

J: TRBJ2-7
D: .
size: .
V: TRBV12-3/TRBV12-4
CDR3: CASSRTGREKQYF
DNA: TGTGCCAGCAGTAGGACAGGGAGGGAGAAGCAGTACTTC

J: TRBJ1-5
D: .
size: .
V: TRBV6-6
CDR3: CASSESGPSYEQYFGPEPQHF
DNA: .

J: TRBJ1-2
D: .
size: many
V: TRBV12-3/TRBV12-4
CDR3: CASSFRGTGGYTF
DNA: TGTGCCAGCAGTTTCAGGGGAACGGGGGGCTACACCTTC

J: TRBJ2-2
D: .
size: .
V: TRBV29-1
CDR3: CSVSGNTGELFF
DNA: TGCAGCGTGAGTGGGAACACCGGGGAGCTGTTTTTT

J: TRBJ2-3
D: .
size: once
V: TRBV10-3
CDR3: CATSAQSQDSTDTQCF
DNA: TGTGCCACCAGCGCGCAATCACAAGATAGCACAGATACGCAGTGTTTT

J: TRBJ2-5
D: .
size: many
V: TRBV28
CDR3: CASSRGLRETQYF
DNA: TGTGCCAGCAGCCGGGGGCTACGAGAGACCCAGTACTTC

J: TRBJ2-1
D: TRBD2
size: .
V: TRBV9
CDR3: CASSVAREGLRNEQFF
DNA: TGTGCCAGCAGCGTAGCCCGGGAGGGCCTTCGCAATGAGCAGTTCTTC

J: TRBJ2-3
D: .
size: many
V: TRBV18
CDR3: CASSSRADHSTDTQYF
DNA: TGTGCCAGCTCGTCCAGGGCGGACCATAGCACAGATACGCAGTATTTT

J: TRBJ2-5
D: TRBD2
size: many
V: TRBV5-6
CDR3: CASTSGTSGRETQYF
DNA: TGTGCCAGCACCTCGGGGACTAGCGGGAGGGAGACCCAGTACTTC

J: TRBJ1-5
D: .
size: few
V: TRBV12-5
CDR3: CASGPSGQPQHF
DNA: TGTGCTAGTGGTCCTTCCGGGCAGCCCCAGCATTTT

J: TRBJ1-2
D: .
size: many
V: TRBV9
CDR3: CASSDQGYGYTF
DNA: TGTGCCAGCAGCGACCAGGGGTATGGCTACACCTTC

J: TRBJ2-6
D: .
size: medium-sized
V: TRBV5-6
CDR3: CASRLGVAGANVLTF
DNA: TGTGCCAGCCGTCTTGGGGTAGCTGGGGCCAACGTCCTGACTTTC

J: TRBJ2-7
D: TRBD2
size: many
V: TRBV6-5
CDR3: CASSYSRTGGGRYEQYF
DNA: TGTGCCAGCAGTTACTCCCGGACGGGGGGGGGAAGGTACGAGCAGTACTTC

J: TRBJ1-2
D: TRBD1
size: many
V: TRBV3-1
CDR3: CASSQADRVHGYTF
DNA: TGTGCCAGCAGCCAAGCTGACAGGGTACATGGCTACACCTTC

J: TRBJ2-1
D: .
size: many
V: TRBV29-1
CDR3: CSVEYVGSEQFF
DNA: TGCAGCGTTGAGTATGTCGGGAGCGAGCAGTTCTTC

J: TRBJ2-1
D: TRBD2
size: many
V: TRBV14
CDR3: CASSTSRLAGHLWDEQFF
DNA: TGTGCCAGCAGCACCTCCCGACTAGCGGGACATCTTTGGGATGAGCAGTTCTTC

J: TRBJ2-7
D: TRBD2
size: many
V: TRBV4-3
CDR3: CASSRSKAAGLAGSRSYEQYF
DNA: TGCGCCAGCAGCCGATCTAAGGCGGCTGGACTAGCGGGCTCCAGGTCCTACGAGCAGTACTTC

J: TRBJ2-4
D: TRBD1
size: many
V: TRBV2
CDR3: CASGDRANIQYF
DNA: TGTGCCAGCGGGGACAGGGCAAACATTCAGTACTTC

J: TRBJ2-1
D: TRBD2
size: .
V: TRBV4-3
CDR3: CASSPGASGRGDNEQFF
DNA: TGCGCCAGCAGCCCGGGGGCTAGCGGGAGAGGCGACAATGAGCAGTTCTTC

J: TRBJ1-6
D: .
size: many
V: TRBV6-5
CDR3: CASSHLSRGQDSPLHF
DNA: TGTGCCAGCAGTCACCTCAGTCGGGGGCAGGATTCACCCCTCCACTTT

J: TRBJ2-5
D: TRBD2
size: .
V: TRBV7-3
CDR3: CASSLGLVGGTQYF
DNA: TGTGCCAGCAGCTTAGGACTAGTTGGGGGGACCCAGTACTTC

J: TRBJ1-1
D: TRBD1
size: .
V: TRBV5-4
CDR3: CASSFSSGGTEAFF
DNA: TGTGCCAGCAGCTTCTCTTCAGGGGGCACTGAAGCTTTCTTT

J: TRBJ2-5
D: .
size: many
V: TRBV2
CDR3: CASSAIGSDATYF
DNA: TGTGCCAGCAGTGCTATAGGCTCCGACGCGACGTACTTC

J: TRBJ2-7
D: TRBD1
size: .
V: TRBV5-1
CDR3: CASSIGTGGRYEQYF
DNA: TGCGCCAGCAGCATAGGGACAGGGGGCAGATACGAGCAGTACTTC

J: TRBJ1-2
D: .
size: medium-sized
V: TRBV6-6
CDR3: CASSPTQDSANYGYTF
DNA: TGTGCCAGCAGCCCAACCCAGGACAGCGCTAACTATGGCTACACCTTC

J: TRBJ2-2
D: .
size: many
V: TRBV4-2
CDR3: CASSQDGYRLTGELFF
DNA: TGTGCCAGCAGCCAAGACGGTTACCGGTTAACCGGGGAGCTGTTTTTT

J: TRBJ2-5
D: .
size: .
V: TRBV7-2
CDR3: CASMTGAGETQYF
DNA: TGTGCCAGCATGACGGGGGCGGGTGAGACCCAGTACTTC

J: TRBJ2-1
D: TRBD2
size: many
V: TRBV20-1
CDR3: CSASSGSFYEQFF
DNA: TGCAGTGCTAGTAGCGGGAGTTTCTATGAGCAGTTCTTC

J: TRBJ2-7
D: TRBD1
size: .
V: TRBV2
CDR3: CASSGDRIYEQYF
DNA: TGTGCCAGCAGTGGGGACAGGATCTACGAGCAGTACTTC

J: TRBJ2-4
D: .
size: many
V: TRBV4-3
CDR3: CASSLQVGGSGNIQYF
DNA: TGCGCCAGCAGCCTCCAGGTAGGGGGATCTGGAAACATTCAGTACTTC

J: TRBJ1-2
D: .
size: few
V: TRBV13
CDR3: CASSLCANYGYTF
DNA: TGTGCCAGCAGCTTATGTGCTAACTATGGCTACACCTTC

J: TRBJ2-1
D: .
size: .
V: TRBV15
CDR3: CATSRLQDYNEQFF
DNA: TGTGCCACCAGCAGATTACAGGACTACAATGAGCAGTTCTTC

J: TRBJ2-7
D: .
size: .
V: TRBV28
CDR3: CASSTGDSHEQYF
DNA: TGTGCCAGCTCCACAGGGGACTCGCACGAGCAGTACTTC

J: TRBJ1-1
D: .
size: many
V: TRBV7-8
CDR3: CASSLALDTEAFF
DNA: TGTGCCAGCAGCTTAGCTCTTGACACTGAAGCTTTCTTT

J: TRBJ2-3
D: TRBD1
size: many
V: TRBV11-2
CDR3: CASSHGQGDTDTQYF
DNA: TGTGCCAGCAGCCACGGACAGGGGGACACAGATACGCAGTATTTT

J: TRBJ2-1
D: .
size: many
V: TRBV6-2/TRBV6-3
CDR3: CASRRSYNEQFF
DNA: TGTGCCAGCAGAAGGAGTTACAATGAGCAGTTCTTC

J: TRBJ2-1
D: TRBD2
size: .
V: TRBV7-2
CDR3: CASSPSRRLAGVNEQFF
DNA: TGTGCCAGCAGCCCCTCGCGAAGACTAGCGGGAGTCAATGAGCAGTTCTTC

J: TRBJ1-2
D: .
size: many
V: TRBV9
CDR3: CASKKNEGDYGYTF
DNA: TGTGCCAGCAAGAAGAATGAGGGCGACTATGGCTACACCTTC

J: TRBJ2-3
D: .
size: .
V: TRBV7-2
CDR3: CASSRIGTPTDRQYF
DNA: TGTGCCAGCAGCCGTATTGGCACTCCAACAGATAGGCAGTATTTT

J: TRBJ1-1
D: .
size: many
V: TRBV2
CDR3: CASSWDTEAFF
DNA: TGTGCCAGCAGTTGGGACACTGAAGCTTTCTTT

J: TRBJ2-1
D: .
size: .
V: TRBV28
CDR3: CASSLGFSPGLPNEQFF
DNA: TGTGCCAGCAGTTTGGGTTTCAGTCCGGGACTTCCCAATGAGCAGTTCTTC

J: TRBJ2-5
D: .
size: .
V: TRBV7-2
CDR3: CASSLRKSETQYF
DNA: TGTGCCAGCAGCTTGAGGAAATCTGAGACCCAGTACTTC

J: TRBJ2-5
D: TRBD2
size: many
V: TRBV7-2
CDR3: CASSLVLAGVKTQYF
DNA: TGTGCCAGCAGCTTAGTGCTAGCGGGAGTTAAGACCCAGTACTTC

J: TRBJ1-6
D: TRBD1
size: .
V: TRBV20-1
CDR3: CSARVLPGQGGGGSSPLHF
DNA: TGCAGTGCTAGAGTACTACCGGGACAGGGTGGGGGAGGTAGTTCACCCCTCCACTTT

J: TRBJ2-2
D: .
size: many
V: TRBV9
CDR3: CASSVYQYTGELFF
DNA: TGTGCCAGCAGCGTATACCAGTACACCGGGGAGCTGTTTTTT

J: TRBJ2-3
D: TRBD1
size: many
V: TRBV19
CDR3: CASSNRGAGTDTQYF
DNA: TGTGCCAGTAGTAACAGGGGCGCTGGCACAGATACGCAGTATTTT

J: TRBJ2-7
D: TRBD2
size: many
V: TRBV5-4
CDR3: CASSKREGREQYF
DNA: TGTGCCAGCAGCAAGCGGGAGGGCCGCGAGCAGTACTTC

J: TRBJ2-4
D: TRBD2
size: .
V: TRBV29-1
CDR3: CSVATSGRAKNIQYF
DNA: TGCAGCGTTGCGACTAGCGGGAGAGCCAAAAACATTCAGTACTTC

J: TRBJ2-3
D: TRBD1
size: few
V: TRBV4-3
CDR3: CASSYGTGGTDTQYF
DNA: TGCGCCAGCAGCTACGGGACAGGGGGCACAGATACGCAGTATTTT

J: TRBJ2-7
D: .
size: .
V: TRBV5-6
CDR3: CASSLPQSTYEQYF
DNA: TGTGCCAGCAGCTTACCGCAGAGTACCTACGAGCAGTACTTC

J: TRBJ2-7
D: .
size: many
V: TRBV5-1
CDR3: CASSLGGGSSYEQYF
DNA: TGCGCCAGCAGCTTGGGGGGCGGCAGCTCCTACGAGCAGTACTTC

J: TRBJ2-7
D: .
size: .
V: TRBV10-3
CDR3: CAIRTGLYEQYF
DNA: TGTGCCATCAGGACAGGCCTATACGAGCAGTACTTC

J: TRBJ2-7
D: .
size: many
V: TRBV30
CDR3: CAWSRGTAREQYF
DNA: TGTGCCTGGAGCCGGGGGACGGCAAGGGAGCAGTACTTC